What follows is one T cell receptor (beta chain) and its context. Its antigen remains unidentified. The V segment lost 9 bases and the J segment 1 base; nucleotides outside the gene matches: 15. From germline, CDR1 is WNHNN and CDR2 SYGVQD (reference sequence). The CDR3 loop spans 17 amino acids. Separate from the approximately 670-subject first cohort, the roughly 120-subject validation cohort was the one that the donors belonged to. The data belong to a study of cytomegalovirus exposure and HLA in healthy donors. Whole-study results and caveats: The dataset shows that most TCR sequences were rare, while some public TCRs occurred in many donors.

TCRdb's table, derived via immunoSEQ multiplex PCR, lists solely in-frame clones and lacks some. The data contain 150,000 to 200,000 clones, roughly 96% of them singletons. The source of this sequence is a woman younger than 35 in good health and CMV-seronegative. This chain joins TRBV10-1 and TRBJ2-5; 9 bases are a match to TRBD1. The specimen was PBMCs. DNA of the CDR3: TGCGCCAGTAAAGACCTTGGGACAGGGTGGTGCCAAGAGACCCAGTACTTC. This translates into CASKDLGTGWCQETQYF.